These 23 T cell receptor beta chains originate from one sample sequenced in a study of PD-1 blockade in classical Hodgkin lymphoma. The sample's time point: cycle 4 day 1 (C4D1), after 6 weeks of nivolumab. Every patient experienced relapse after autologous stem cell transplantation, and brentuximab vedotin exposure varied. By magnetic negative selection, CD4+ T cells were purified from thawed PBMCs. TCRdb's table, derived via immunoSEQ multiplex PCR, lists solely in-frame clones and lacks some. The repertoire holds roughly 20,000 clones, with 70% as singletons. The sample consisted of CD4+ T cells from blood, taken before the fourth cycle of nivolumab. Source of these receptors: a human donor with classical Hodgkin lymphoma.

The chain couples TRBV11-3 to TRBJ2-5; 11 positions match TRBD2. Germline CDR1 SGHNT, CDR2 YENEEA. This CDR3 has 15 amino acids. V was clipped by 5 bases and J by 3 bases; unmatched bases: 5. This CDR3 reads CASSPGLAVEETQYF. DNA of the CDR3: TGTGCCAGCAGCCCGGGACTAGCGGTGGAAGAGACCCAGTACTTC.

The gene calls are TRBV7-9 and TRBJ2-7; 8 bases agree with TRBD1. The CDR3 is made up of 16 amino acids. V lost 3 bases to trimming and J lost 2 bases; unmatched junction nucleotides: 9. From germline, CDR1 is SEHNR and CDR2 FQNEAQ (reference sequence). In DNA, the CDR3 is TGTGCCAGCAGCTTGGCGACAGGGGACAAAACCTACGAGCAGTACTTC. Amino acids: CASSLATGDKTYEQYF.

Concerning this clone itself: At the DNA level, this CDR3 is encoded by other sequences in the same sample as well. The gene calls are TRBV18 and TRBJ2-7; 11 bases fit TRBD1. Germline lookup yields CDR1 KGHSH and CDR2 LQKENI. The CDR3 length is 15 residues. Trimming cost V 3 bases and J 0 bases; bases outside gene matches: 1. CDR3 coding DNA: TGTGCCAGCTCACCTGGACAGGGGGCCTCCTACGAGCAGTACTTC. It is translated as CASSPGQGASYEQYF.

This clone was detected a few times. The V call is TRBV7-3, the J call TRBJ2-1; possibly TRBD1 or TRBD2 for D (5 bases each). The germline V gene encodes CDR1 SGHTA and CDR2 FQGTGA. Deletions cut 5 bases from V and 0 bases from J, with 11 bases between. The CDR3 is 15 amino acids. The CDR3: CASSMGPSSYNEQFF. The CDR3 DNA follows: TGTGCCAGCAGCATGGGACCGAGCTCCTACAATGAGCAGTTCTTC.

The gene calls are TRBV21-1 and TRBJ1-2. TRBV21-1 is shown as a pseudogene. CDR3 size: 15 residues. CDR3 sequence: CASNTPPGHNYGYTF. CDR3 coding DNA: TGTGCCAGCAACACCCCCCCGGGCCACAACTATGGCTACACCTTC.

This clone was counted between two and nine times. The gene calls are TRBV4-1 and TRBJ1-2, with TRBD1 matching 7 bases. V lost 6 bases and J lost 4; bases outside the gene matches: 11. Germline V gene data show CDR1 as MGHRA and CDR2 as YSYEKL. The CDR3 is made up of 15 amino acids. CDR3: CASRRTGDNTYGYTF. In DNA form, the CDR3 reads TGCGCCAGCAGACGAACAGGGGATAATACCTATGGCTACACCTTC.

The genes are TRBV7-8 and TRBJ2-2, with D possibly called TRBD1 or TRBD2 (6 bases each). V lost 1 base and J lost 5, with 11 bases in between. The CDR3 contains 15 residues. Germline assignment: CDR1 SGHVS and CDR2 FQNEAQ. The CDR3 spells CASSLGTGTTGELFF. CDR3 DNA sequence: TGTGCCAGCAGCTTAGGAACAGGGACTACCGGGGAGCTGTTTTTT.

The V call is TRBV7-6, the J call TRBJ2-1, with D perhaps matching TRBD2 (7 bases). CDR3 length: 16 amino acids. V was shortened by 4 bases and J by 5 bases, with 18 bases between the two germline ends. Germline lookup yields CDR1 SGHVS and CDR2 FNYEAQ. The CDR3 region has the DNA TGTGCCAGCAGCTCCTATGGGGGAGGGGGAAACAATGAGCAGTTCTTC. Translated: CASSSYGGGGNNEQFF.

The chain employs TRBV5-1 and TRBJ2-1; possibly TRBD2 for D (5 bases). Germline V lookup: CDR1 SGHRS, CDR2 YFSETQ. V lost 0 bases and J lost 0, with 7 bases in between. The CDR3 spans 15 residues. This chain's CDR3 is CASSLAGSSYNEQFF. CDR3 DNA sequence: TGCGCCAGCAGCTTGGCTGGGAGCTCCTACAATGAGCAGTTCTTC.

CDR3 amino acids: CASMSQGIGNTIYF. As DNA, the CDR3 is TGTGCCAGCATGAGTCAAGGGATCGGAAACACCATATATTTT. The V and J genes are TRBV2 and TRBJ1-3, with D hard to call. V lost 7 bases to trimming and J lost 4 bases, with 14 bases between them. CDR3 length: 14 amino acids. CDR1 SNHLY and CDR2 FYNNEI come from the germline V gene.

The table lists this clone with a few counts. The chain couples TRBV10-3 to TRBJ1-2; 7 positions match TRBD1. This CDR3 region has 12 residues. Per the germline V gene, CDR1 is ENHRY and CDR2 is SYGVKD. The V and J ends lost 6 bases and 7 bases, in that order; junction bases with no gene match: 5. CDR3 in amino acids: CAIRPGGAGYTF. As DNA, the CDR3 is TGTGCCATCAGACCAGGGGGGGCTGGCTACACCTTC.

J is TRBJ2-3 and V is TRBV10-3; D possibly corresponds to TRBD1 (6 bases). This CDR3 has 15 amino acids. CDR1 and CDR2 from the germline V gene are ENHRY and SYGVKD. V lost 10 bases, J lost 2 bases, and 19 bases lay in between. The CDR3 DNA follows: TGTGCCACAGAAATGGGCCAGGGGCACACAGATACGCAGTATTTT. Its protein is CATEMGQGHTDTQYF.

This chain links TRBV5-1 with TRBJ1-2; TRBD1 aligns across 10 bases. Trimming at V came to 2 bases and at J to 3 bases, leaving 1 base not matched to a gene. The CDR3 runs to 14 residues. Germline CDR1 SGHRS, CDR2 YFSETQ. The CDR3 sequence is CASSFGQGDYGYTF. The DNA of the CDR3 is TGCGCCAGCAGCTTTGGACAGGGGGACTATGGCTACACCTTC.

J is TRBJ1-5 and V is TRBV28, with D uncertain. V lost 7 bases and J 5 bases, leaving 15 bases between the germline ends. Germline values: CDR1 MDHEN, CDR2 SYDVKM. This CDR3 region has 14 residues. CDR3 DNA: TGTGCCAGCACCCTGCCCGGGCAGTATCAGCCCCAGCATTTT. As protein: CASTLPGQYQPQHF.

CDR3: CASSLGLGGFYGYTF. The CDR3 nucleotides read TGCGCCAGCAGCTTGGGACTTGGGGGGTTCTATGGCTACACCTTC. The genes are TRBV5-1 and TRBJ1-2; TRBD1 might be the D (5 bases). Per germline, CDR1 SGHRS and CDR2 YFSETQ. The CDR3 runs to 15 residues. V dropped 0 bases and J dropped 4 bases, with 13 bases sitting between them. Combining the CDR3 with reference TRBV5-1 and TRBJ1-2 gives the whole variable domain KAGVTQTPRYLIKTRGQQVTLSCSPISGHRSVSWYQQTPGQGLQFLFEYFSETQRNKGNFPGRFSGRQFSNSRSEMNVSTLELGDSALYLCASSLGLGGFYGYTFGSGTRLTVV.

The V and J genes are TRBV4-2 and TRBJ2-3, with D uncertain. Germline lookup yields CDR1 LGHNA and CDR2 YNFKEQ. This CDR3 spans 16 amino acids. Trimming took 0 bases from V and 0 from J, leaving 10 bases between them. CDR3 protein: CASSQDLLGSTDTQYF. The DNA of the CDR3 is TGTGCCAGCAGCCAAGATCTTTTGGGGAGCACAGATACGCAGTATTTT.

The chain has TRBV2 and TRBJ1-4, with D unclear. V lost 1 base, J lost 4 bases, and 7 bases lay in between. Germline loops: CDR1 SNHLY, CDR2 FYNNEI. The CDR3 runs to 14 residues. CDR3 sequence (DNA): TGTGCCAGCAGTGAAGGGAGACTTAATGAAAAACTGTTTTTT. Its translation is CASSEGRLNEKLFF.

The chain uses TRBV27 and TRBJ2-3, with 8 nucleotides matching TRBD2. V lost 5 bases, J lost 3 bases, and 13 bases stayed unmatched. Germline assignment: CDR1 MNHEY and CDR2 SMNVEV (reference sequence). The CDR3 contains 17 residues. CDR3 residues: CASSPQREGLLTDTQYF. CDR3 DNA sequence: TGTGCCAGCAGTCCCCAACGGGAGGGCCTTCTTACAGATACGCAGTATTTT.

The rearrangement joins TRBV7-9 to TRBJ2-2; 7 bases match TRBD1. The ends lost 6 bases at V and 6 bases at J; junction bases unmatched: 13. CDR3 size: 16 residues. The V gene's germline CDR1 is SEHNR and CDR2 FQNEAQ (reference sequence). This CDR3 is CASRRSTTGLPGELFF. The DNA of the CDR3 is TGTGCCAGCAGACGCTCCACGACAGGGTTACCCGGGGAGCTGTTTTTT.

The rearrangement joins TRBV29-1 to TRBJ2-2; no clear D gene. CDR1 SQVTM and CDR2 ANQGSEA come from the germline V gene. V dropped 5 bases and J dropped 4 bases, with 11 bases sitting between them. The CDR3 consists of 13 residues. CDR3 bases: TGCAGCGTTCGAAGGCAGGTCACCGGGGAGCTGTTTTTT. Translating it yields CSVRRQVTGELFF.

The V call is TRBV18, the J call TRBJ2-1, with D possibly being TRBD2 (5 bases). CDR1 and CDR2 from the germline V gene are KGHSH and LQKENI. Deletions cut 5 bases from V and 3 bases from J, with 8 bases between. CDR3 length: 13 residues. CDR3 in amino acids: CASSERDYNEQFF. The CDR3, as DNA: TGTGCCAGCTCAGAACGGGACTACAATGAGCAGTTCTTC.

This clone was recorded a few times. The CDR3 is CASSLGQGNTEAFF. The CDR3 DNA reads as TGTGCCAGCAGTTTGGGCCAGGGGAACACTGAAGCTTTCTTT. This chain joins TRBV28 and TRBJ1-1, with D possibly TRBD1 on 5 matching bases. Deletions cut 3 bases from V and 1 base from J, with 9 bases between. CDR1 and CDR2 from the germline V gene are MDHEN and SYDVKM. The CDR3 covers 14 residues.

This clone was counted only a few times. This chain connects TRBV23-1 to TRBJ2-2, with TRBD2 matching over 8 bases. TRBV23-1 is an ORF, with its function uncertain. The CDR3 runs 20 residues. Trimming took 8 bases from V and 2 from J; bases not matched to a gene: 22. Written as DNA, the CDR3 is TGCGCCAGCCTCAACCTGGAGAAACGGGGGGGAGGTGTTAACACCGGGGAGCTGTTTTTT. Its protein product is CASLNLEKRGGGVNTGELFF.